This section outlines one TCR beta chain sequence together with its context. These data come from a study of cytomegalovirus exposure and HLA in healthy donors. Study-level background: Among the roughly 380 donors who were genotyped, about 80% fell in the genetic ancestry cluster that is associated with self-reported Caucasian donors.

The PCR had 60 Vbeta and 13 Jbeta primers. Measured with immunoSEQ multiplex PCR; TCRdb has only the in-frame clones, and not every one. This sample has about 170,000 clones, with 75% to 90% found just once. CDR3 size: 17 residues. V was cut by 3 bases and J by 6 bases, with 20 bases left in between. Germline CDR1 reads MNHNS; CDR2 reads SASEGT. The receptor was isolated from a woman aged 45-65 years in good health and CMV-seropositive. V usage is TRBV6-1 and J usage is TRBJ1-4, with D unresolved. The sequencing input was PBMCs. This CDR3 is CASSDFAFGGVDEKLFF. In DNA form, the CDR3 reads TGTGCCAGCAGTGACTTTGCTTTCGGCGGGGTAGATGAAAAACTGTTTTTT.